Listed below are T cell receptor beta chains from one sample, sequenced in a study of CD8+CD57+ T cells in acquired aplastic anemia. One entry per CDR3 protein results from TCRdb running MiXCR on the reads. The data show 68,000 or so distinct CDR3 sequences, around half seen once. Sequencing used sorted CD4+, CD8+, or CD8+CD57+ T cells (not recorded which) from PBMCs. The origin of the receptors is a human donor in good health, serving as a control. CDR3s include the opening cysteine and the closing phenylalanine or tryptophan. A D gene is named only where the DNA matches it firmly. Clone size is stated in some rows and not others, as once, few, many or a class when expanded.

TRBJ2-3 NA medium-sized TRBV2 TGTGCCAGCAGGCCCTGGGGGACAGATACGCAGTATTTT CASRPWGTDTQYF
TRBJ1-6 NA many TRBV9 TGTGCCAGCAGCGTAAGTGACCCCGGGGATAATTCACCCCTCCACTTT CASSVSDPGDNSPLHF
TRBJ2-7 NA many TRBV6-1 TGTGCCAGCAGTGAACTCACCGGGGGCTCCTACGAGCAGTACTTC CASSELTGGSYEQYF
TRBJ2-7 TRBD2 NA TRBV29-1 TGCAGCGTACATGGACTAGCGTCCCCCTACGAGCAGTACTTC CSVHGLASPYEQYF
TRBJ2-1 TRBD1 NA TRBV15 TGTGCCACCAGCAGAGGACTACCGGGACAGGGGAACAATGAGCAGTTCTTC CATSRGLPGQGNNEQFF
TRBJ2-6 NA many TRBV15 TGTGCCACCAGCAGAGCTTCCCAACAGGGTGCTTCTGGGGCCAACGTCCTGACTTTC CATSRASQQGASGANVLTF
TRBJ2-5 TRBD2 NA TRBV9 TGTGCCAGCAGCGTAGGATCAGCGGGGGGATGGGAGACCCAGTACTTC CASSVGSAGGWETQYF
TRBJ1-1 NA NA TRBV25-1 TGTGCCAGCAGTGATCGGAGTTCAGACGCTGAAGCTTTCTTT CASSDRSSDAEAFF
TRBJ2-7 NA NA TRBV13 TGTGCCAGCAGCTTAGCCGTAGCCAGCAGCTCCTACGAGCAGTACTTC CASSLAVASSSYEQYF
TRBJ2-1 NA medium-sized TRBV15 TGTGCCACCAGCGAACCGGGACCACCCTTCTACAATGAGCAGTTCTTC CATSEPGPPFYNEQFF
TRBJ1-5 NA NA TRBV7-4 TGTGCCAGCAGCTTAGGATGTAGGCAGCCCCAGCATTTT CASSLGCRQPQHF
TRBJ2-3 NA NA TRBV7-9 TGTGCTAGCAGCTCCGGAGGGGATACGCAGTATTTT CASSSGGDTQYF
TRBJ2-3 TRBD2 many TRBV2 TGTGCCAGAAGACTTAGCGGGAGGGCCGTAGATACGCAGTATTTT CARRLSGRAVDTQYF
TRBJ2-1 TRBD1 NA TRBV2 TGTGCCAGCAGTGACAGGGGGAAACGAAATGAGCAGTTCTTC CASSDRGKRNEQFF
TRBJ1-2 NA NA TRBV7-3 TGTGCCAGCAGTTCGGTTGGCTATGGCTACACCTTC CASSSVGYGYTF
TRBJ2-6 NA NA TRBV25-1 TGTGCCAGCAGTGAATTACAGGCCTCTGGGGCCAACGTCCTGACTTTC CASSELQASGANVLTF
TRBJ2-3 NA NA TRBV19 TGTGCCAGTAGTATTGCAGGTACTGCAGATACGCAGTATTTT CASSIAGTADTQYF
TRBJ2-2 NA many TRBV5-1 TGCGCCAGCAGCCTAGTGTACTGGGGGATCGGGGAGCTGTTTTTT CASSLVYWGIGELFF
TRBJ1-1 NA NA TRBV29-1 TGCAGCGTTGGGGGAACTGAAGCTTTCTTT CSVGGTEAFF
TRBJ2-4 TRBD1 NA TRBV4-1 TGCGCCAGCAGCCAAAACGACCAGGGGGACATCATTCAGTACTTC CASSQNDQGDIIQYF
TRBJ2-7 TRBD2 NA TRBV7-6 TGTGCCAGCAGCTCCGGACTAGCGGGAGTGGAGCAGTACTTC CASSSGLAGVEQYF